These 27 T cell receptor beta chains originate from one sample sequenced in a study of blood T cell repertoires in COVID-19. This table comes from immunoSEQ multiplex PCR, and its TCRdb copy is limited to in-frame clones, with some not included. The sample has 200,000 to 250,000 clones, approximately 83% seen once. The sample was peripheral blood. These receptors all come from a human donor in a cohort sampled during active COVID-19.

This chain connects TRBV28 to TRBJ2-3, with 8 positions matching TRBD2. Germline V gives CDR1 MDHEN, CDR2 SYDVKM. This CDR3 has 16 amino acids. Losses at the gene ends were 4 bases for V and 5 bases for J; bases not matched to a gene: 11. CDR3 DNA sequence: TGTGCCAGCAGTTCCTCCGTGCTCGGGAGGGGAGATACGCAGTATTTT. It codes for CASSSSVLGRGDTQYF.

This clone was found a few times. CDR3 sequence: CATSDKSTETNEKLFF. The CDR3 coding sequence is TGTGCCACCAGTGACAAATCGACAGAAACTAATGAAAAACTGTTTTTT. The chain links TRBV24-1 to TRBJ1-4; D might be TRBD1 (5 bases). Germline V gene lookup returns CDR1 KGHDR and CDR2 SFDVKD. The CDR3 extends over 16 amino acids. Trimming cost V 4 bases and J 1 base, with 12 bases left between them.

In the case of this clone: Germline is not matched at one junction end, which may reflect a read error. The chain has TRBV12-3 or TRBV12-4 and TRBJ1-2; 8 nucleotides agree with TRBD1. The CDR3 runs to 13 residues. CDR3 nucleotides: TGTGCCAGCACCACAGGGGGATACTACGGCTACACCTTC. Encoded protein: CASTTGGYYGYTF.

This rearrangement joins TRBV6-5 to TRBJ1-5, with 8 nucleotides matching TRBD1. CDR1 is MNHEY and CDR2 is SVGAGI in the germline V gene. This CDR3 region has 15 residues. Unmatched junction bases numbered 9, after V lost 6 bases and J lost 5 bases. CDR3 in amino acids: CASRGRDRFDQPQHF. CDR3 nucleotides: TGTGCCAGCAGGGGTCGGGACAGGTTCGATCAGCCCCAGCATTTT.

This clone was counted at least ten times. V and J are TRBV24-1 and TRBJ1-2; D call uncertain. This CDR3 is 12 amino acids long. Germline V gene data show CDR1 as KGHDR and CDR2 as SFDVKD. V shed 2 bases and J shed 3 bases, with 3 bases lying between them. The CDR3 sequence is CATSDSYYGYTF. The CDR3 DNA reads TGTGCCACCAGTGATTCTTACTATGGCTACACCTTC.

This clone was seen a handful of times. The chain links TRBV11-2 to TRBJ2-7; D perhaps matches TRBD1 (5 bases). Germline loops: CDR1 SGHAT, CDR2 FQNNGV. The CDR3 consists of 14 residues. V lost 3 bases, J lost 6 bases, and 15 bases lay in between. The CDR3 sequence: CASSFRSMGLEQYF. The CDR3 DNA reads TGTGCCAGCAGCTTTCGTTCTATGGGGCTCGAGCAGTACTTC.

V is TRBV5-4 and J is TRBJ1-2; D unresolved. The V end lost 5 bases, the J end lost 7 bases, and 21 bases lay between the germline ends. This CDR3 spans 15 amino acids. CDR1 is SGHNT, CDR2 YYREEE, per germline (reference sequence). The CDR3 region has the DNA TGTGCCAGCAGTTACACCCTTCCTGTGAGGGTTGGCTACACCTTC. Amino acids: CASSYTLPVRVGYTF.

The chain combines TRBV5-1 with TRBJ2-3; D is undetermined. The V gene's germline CDR1 is SGHRS and CDR2 YFSETQ. This CDR3 contains 12 residues. V was clipped by 5 bases and J by 3 bases, with 7 bases between them. The CDR3 protein is CASSRRTDTQYF. In DNA form, the CDR3 reads TGCGCCAGCAGTCGGAGAACAGATACGCAGTATTTT.

This rearrangement joins TRBV7-9 to TRBJ2-7, with 14 bases aligning to TRBD2. Germline V gives CDR1 SEHNR, CDR2 FQNEAQ (reference sequence). V shed 7 bases, J shed 4 bases, and the junction held 9 bases outside the gene matches. The length of the CDR3 is 16 residues. As DNA, the CDR3 is TGTGCCAGCACCCTCGGACTAGCGGGAGGCACGTACGAGCAGTACTTC. Its protein product is CASTLGLAGGTYEQYF. Combining the CDR3 with reference TRBV7-9 and TRBJ2-7 gives the whole variable domain DTGVSQNPRHKITKRGQNVTFRCDPISEHNRLYWYRQTLGQGPEFLTYFQNEAQLEKSRLLSDRFSAERPKGSFSTLEIQRTEQGDSAMYLCASTLGLAGGTYEQYFGPGTRLTVT.

This clone has just one count. The chain recombines TRBV24-1 with TRBJ2-5; TRBD1 aligns across 7 bases. Trimming at V came to 1 base and at J to 4 bases, leaving 5 bases not matched to a gene. The CDR3 is made up of 15 amino acids. Germline loops: CDR1 KGHDR, CDR2 SFDVKD. Here the CDR3 DNA reads TGTGCCACCAGTGATTTCGACGACAGGGTAGAGACCCAGTACTTC. Translated, it gives CATSDFDDRVETQYF.

The chain links TRBV3-1 (or the pseudogene TRBV3-2) to TRBJ1-5, with D maybe TRBD1 (5 bases). CDR1 and CDR2 from the germline V gene are LGHDT and YNNKEL (reference sequence). The CDR3 contains 16 residues. Trimming cost V 1 base and J 6 bases, with 16 bases left between them. The CDR3 here is CASSQGFAGEGQPQHF. CDR3 DNA: TGTGCCAGCAGCCAAGGGTTTGCGGGGGAAGGTCAGCCCCAGCATTTT.

J is TRBJ2-6 and V is TRBV5-8; weak D call: TRBD2 (5 bases). This CDR3 comprises 18 residues. Germline V gene sequence: CDR1 SGHTS, CDR2 YDEGEE. Trimming left V 0 bases short and J 4 bases short, with 17 bases between. The CDR3, as DNA: TGTGCCAGCAGCTTGGAGGGCGGAGGAATTTTGGGGGCCAACGTCCTGACTTTC. Translated, it gives CASSLEGGGILGANVLTF.

In DNA, the CDR3 is TGCGCCAGCAGCTTGGCGAGCGGGTTCACAGATACGCAGTATTTT. Amino acids: CASSLASGFTDTQYF. The rearrangement joins TRBV5-1 to TRBJ2-3, with D possibly matching TRBD2 (6 bases). CDR3 length: 15 residues. CDR1 and CDR2 (germline): SGHRS, YFSETQ. The V gene lost 0 bases and the J gene lost 2 bases, with 10 bases spanning the gap. Drawing the rest from reference TRBV5-1 and TRBJ2-3, the complete variable domain is KAGVTQTPRYLIKTRGQQVTLSCSPISGHRSVSWYQQTPGQGLQFLFEYFSETQRNKGNFPGRFSGRQFSNSRSEMNVSTLELGDSALYLCASSLASGFTDTQYFGPGTRLTVL.

V usage is TRBV7-2 and J usage is TRBJ2-1; D might be TRBD1 (6 bases). Trimming removed 0 bases from V and 6 bases from J, with 15 bases in between. The CDR3 spans 16 residues. The germline gives CDR1 SGHTA, CDR2 FQGNSA. CDR3 residues: CASSLAGRGIINEQFF. The CDR3 region has the DNA TGTGCCAGCAGCTTAGCTGGTAGGGGGATCATCAATGAGCAGTTCTTC.

The chain combines TRBV5-1 with TRBJ2-1; 7 bases are a match to TRBD2. V lost 1 base to trimming and J lost 5 bases; unmatched junction nucleotides: 9. This CDR3 spans 16 amino acids. CDR1 and CDR2 (germline): SGHRS, YFSETQ. Here the CDR3 reads CASSLWRLAEDNEQFF. CDR3 bases: TGCGCCAGCAGCTTGTGGCGGCTAGCGGAGGACAATGAGCAGTTCTTC.

This rearrangement joins TRBV3-1 (or the pseudogene TRBV3-2) to TRBJ2-7; possibly TRBD2 for D (6 bases). Trimming shortened V by 6 bases and J by 2 bases, and 11 bases separated the two germline ends. Germline V gene data show CDR1 as LGHDT and CDR2 as YNNKEL (reference sequence). The CDR3 has 13 residues. This chain's CDR3 is CASSRGFPYEQYF. In nucleotides, the CDR3 is TGTGCCAGCAGTCGGGGGTTTCCCTACGAGCAGTACTTC.

The genes are TRBV19 and TRBJ2-6; weak D call: TRBD2 (6 bases). The CDR3 loop spans 16 amino acids. Germline CDR1 and CDR2: LNHDA and SQIVND (reference sequence). With 2 bases removed from V and 4 bases from J, the gap between germline ends came to 12 bases. Here the CDR3 reads CASSINGAGGANVLTF. DNA for the CDR3: TGTGCCAGTAGTATAAACGGGGCGGGAGGGGCCAACGTCCTGACTTTC. Full variable domain (outside the CDR3, taken from reference TRBV19 and TRBJ2-6): DGGITQSPKYLFRKEGQNVTLSCEQNLNHDAMYWYRQDPGQGLRLIYYSQIVNDFQKGDIAEGYSVSREKKESFPLTVTSAQKNPTAFYLCASSINGAGGANVLTFGAGSRLTVL.

The chain recombines TRBV11-2 with TRBJ2-2; 8 bases are shared with TRBD1. The CDR3 loop spans 15 amino acids. V lost 7 bases and J lost 4; bases outside the gene matches: 8. Per the germline V gene, CDR1 is SGHAT and CDR2 is FQNNGV. The CDR3 DNA reads TGTGCCAGCAAAGGGGACAGGAGTTTCACCGGGGAGCTGTTTTTT. Its protein product is CASKGDRSFTGELFF.

This sequence joins TRBV6-5 and TRBJ1-3; 10 bases map to TRBD1. J lost 4 bases, V lost 10 bases, and 4 bases had no gene match. The CDR3 covers 13 residues. The germline V gene encodes CDR1 MNHEY and CDR2 SVGAGI. As DNA, the CDR3 is TGTGCCACTGACAGGGGGCAGGGAAACACCATATATTTT. Its protein product is CATDRGQGNTIYF.

As regards this clone: The junction shows a germline mismatch at one end, possibly a read error. CDR3 sequence (DNA): TGTGCTAGCAGCCCGACAGTCGCGAACACCGGGGAGCTGTTTTTT. Protein product: CASSPTVANTGELFF. This rearrangement joins TRBV7-7 to TRBJ2-2, with TRBD1 as a possible D gene (5 bases). Germline values: CDR1 SSHAT, CDR2 FNYEAQ (reference sequence). CDR3 length: 15 residues.

The chain joins TRBV29-1 to TRBJ1-5, with 9 bases aligning to TRBD1. The CDR3 sequence is 14 residues long. CDR1 and CDR2 (germline): SQVTM, ANQGSEA. V trimming: 4 bases; J trimming: 3 bases; junction bases outside the gene matches: 4. The CDR3 nucleotides read TGCAGCGTTGGGGGACAGGGAGTCAATCAGCCCCAGCATTTT. Its translation is CSVGGQGVNQPQHF. Using reference TRBV29-1 and TRBJ1-5 for the parts outside the CDR3, the full variable domain is SAVISQKPSRDICQRGTSLTIQCQVDSQVTMMFWYRQQPGQSLTLIATANQGSEATYESGFVIDKFPISRPNLTFSTLTVSNMSPEDSSIYLCSVGGQGVNQPQHFGDGTRLSIL.

In its sample, this clone was seen many times. The genes are TRBV3-1 (or the pseudogene TRBV3-2) and TRBJ1-1, with D maybe TRBD1 (6 bases). V lost 8 bases, J lost 1 base, and 17 bases lay in between. Germline CDR1 LGHDT, CDR2 YNNKEL (reference sequence). The CDR3 has 15 amino acids. The CDR3 spells CASGPGGGTNTEAFF. The CDR3 DNA reads TGTGCCAGCGGTCCGGGGGGCGGAACGAACACTGAAGCTTTCTTT.

This clone appeared a single time. Here the CDR3 DNA reads TGCGCCAGCAGCACCACAGGGGGCACTGAAGCTTTCTTT. Translating gives CASSTTGGTEAFF. The chain uses TRBV5-1 and TRBJ1-1; 8 positions agree with TRBD1. V gave up 4 bases and J gave up 4 bases; unmatched junction bases: 3. The CDR3 is made up of 13 amino acids. Looked up from germline, CDR1 is SGHRS and CDR2 is YFSETQ.

This rearrangement joins TRBV19 to TRBJ1-2; 8 nucleotides align to TRBD1. This CDR3 region has 17 residues. Trimming cost V 5 bases and J 6 bases; bases outside gene matches: 17. Looked up from germline, CDR1 is LNHDA and CDR2 is SQIVND (reference sequence). CDR3 loop: CASSSPLRDRRENGYTF. CDR3 DNA sequence: TGTGCCAGTAGTTCCCCACTCCGGGACAGGAGAGAAAATGGCTACACCTTC.

This clone was seen only a few times. The gene calls are TRBV11-2 and TRBJ1-2, with TRBD1 matching over 7 bases. In germline, CDR1 is SGHAT, CDR2 FQNNGV. The CDR3 is 13 residues long. V shed 5 bases and J 8 bases; nucleotides not matched to a gene: 8. The DNA of the CDR3 is TGTGCCAGCAGCGTGACAGGGTCGTACGGCTACACCTTC. Protein sequence: CASSVTGSYGYTF. The variable domain in full, with the rest retrieved from reference TRBV11-2 and TRBJ1-2, is EAGVAQSPRYKIIEKRQSVAFWCNPISGHATLYWYQQILGQGPKLLIQFQNNGVVDDSQLPKDRFSAERLKGVDSTLKIQPAKLEDSAVYLCASSVTGSYGYTFGSGTRLTVV.

The chain joins TRBV5-1 to TRBJ1-3; 7 positions agree with TRBD1. The CDR3 contains 16 residues. V was clipped by 4 bases and J by 0 bases; unmatched bases: 7. The V gene's germline CDR1 is SGHRS and CDR2 YFSETQ. The CDR3 DNA reads TGCGCCAGCAGCGACGGACAGGAGGTCTCTGGAAACACCATATATTTT. It yields the protein CASSDGQEVSGNTIYF.

This clone was counted a few times. The chain links TRBV6-5 to TRBJ2-3; the D is unclear. The ends were cut back, 7 bases at V and 3 bases at J, with 17 bases in the middle. The CDR3 has 15 residues. From germline, CDR1 is MNHEY and CDR2 SVGAGI. This chain's CDR3 is CASTSPGYATDTQYF. CDR3 coding DNA: TGTGCCAGCACATCCCCCGGGTATGCGACAGATACGCAGTATTTT.